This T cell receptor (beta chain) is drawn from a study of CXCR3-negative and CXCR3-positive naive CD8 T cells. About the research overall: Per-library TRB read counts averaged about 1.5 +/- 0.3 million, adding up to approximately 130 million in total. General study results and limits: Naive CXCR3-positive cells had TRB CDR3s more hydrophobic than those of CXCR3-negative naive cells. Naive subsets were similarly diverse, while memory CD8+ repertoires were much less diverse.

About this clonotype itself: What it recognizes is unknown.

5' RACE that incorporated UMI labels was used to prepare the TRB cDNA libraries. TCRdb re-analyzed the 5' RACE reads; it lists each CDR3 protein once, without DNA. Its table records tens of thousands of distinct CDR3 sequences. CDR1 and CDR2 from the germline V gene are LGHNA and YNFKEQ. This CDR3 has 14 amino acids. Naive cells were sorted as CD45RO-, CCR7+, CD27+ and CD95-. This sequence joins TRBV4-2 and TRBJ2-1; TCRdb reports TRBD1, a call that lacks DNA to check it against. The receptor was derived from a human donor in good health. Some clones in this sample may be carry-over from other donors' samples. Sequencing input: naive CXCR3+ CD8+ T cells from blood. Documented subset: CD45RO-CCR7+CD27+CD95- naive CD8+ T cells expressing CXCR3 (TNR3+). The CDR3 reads CASSYQQGNNEQFF.